A single sample is the source of the 2 T cell receptor beta chains below, sequenced in a study of Graves' ophthalmopathy and Graves' hyperthyroidism. The authors amplified TCR beta CDR3 regions from RNA transcripts. HTBI primers were employed in first-round RT-PCR, then a second-round multiplex PCR followed. Via MiXCR, TCRdb re-called the multiplex PCR reads, giving one row per CDR3 protein. Seen here are around 600,000 distinct CDR3 sequences, more than 40% observed once, and the top ten hold under 3.5%. Sequencing input: peripheral blood. Receptor source: an adult man with Graves' ophthalmopathy.

V gene TRBV10-3 combines with J gene TRBJ2-7; a possible D gene is TRBD2 (6 bases). Deletions cut 11 bases from V and 6 bases from J, with 14 bases between. The germline gives CDR1 ENHRY, CDR2 SYGVKD. The CDR3 covers 11 residues. This CDR3 reads CASGETGEQYF. The CDR3 DNA reads TGTGCCTCGGGGGAAACGGGCGAGCAGTACTTC.

The chain is built from TRBV11-2 and TRBJ2-7, with 12 bases identical to TRBD2. Germline lookup yields CDR1 SGHAT and CDR2 FQNNGV. The CDR3 runs to 15 residues. V lost 5 bases to trimming and J lost 4 bases; unmatched junction nucleotides: 6. CDR3 bases: TGTGCCAGCAGCATTACTAGCGGGAGGAGTTACGAGCAGTACTTC. Translation: CASSITSGRSYEQYF.